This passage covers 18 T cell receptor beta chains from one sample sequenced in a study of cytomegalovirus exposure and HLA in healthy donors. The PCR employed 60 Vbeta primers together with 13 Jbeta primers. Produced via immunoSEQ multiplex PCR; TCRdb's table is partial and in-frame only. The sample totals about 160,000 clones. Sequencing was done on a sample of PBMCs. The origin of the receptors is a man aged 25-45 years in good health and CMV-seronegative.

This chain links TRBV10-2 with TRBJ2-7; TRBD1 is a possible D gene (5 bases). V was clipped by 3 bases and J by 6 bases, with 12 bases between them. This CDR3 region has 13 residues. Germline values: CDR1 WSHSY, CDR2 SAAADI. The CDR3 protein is CASSETGVGEQYF. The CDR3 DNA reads TGCGCCAGCAGTGAAACAGGAGTCGGCGAGCAGTACTTC.

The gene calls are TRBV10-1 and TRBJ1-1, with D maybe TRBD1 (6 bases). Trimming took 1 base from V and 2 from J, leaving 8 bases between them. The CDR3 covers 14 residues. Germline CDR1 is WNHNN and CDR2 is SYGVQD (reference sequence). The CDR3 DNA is TGCGCCAGCAGTGAGTACAGGGTTAACACTGAAGCTTTCTTT. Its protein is CASSEYRVNTEAFF.

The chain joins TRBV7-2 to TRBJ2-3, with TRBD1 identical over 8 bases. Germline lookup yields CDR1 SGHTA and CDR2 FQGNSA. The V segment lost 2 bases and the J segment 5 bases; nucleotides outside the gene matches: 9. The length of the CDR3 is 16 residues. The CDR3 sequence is CASSLWTGTLQDTQYF. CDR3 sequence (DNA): TGTGCCAGCAGCTTATGGACAGGGACCCTCCAAGATACGCAGTATTTT.

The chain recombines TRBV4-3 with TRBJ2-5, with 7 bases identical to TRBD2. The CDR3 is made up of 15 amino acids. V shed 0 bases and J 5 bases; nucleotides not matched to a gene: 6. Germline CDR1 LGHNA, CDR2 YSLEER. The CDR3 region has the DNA TGCGCCAGCAGCCAAGAAGGGAGGGGAACGGAGACCCAGTACTTC. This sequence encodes CASSQEGRGTETQYF.

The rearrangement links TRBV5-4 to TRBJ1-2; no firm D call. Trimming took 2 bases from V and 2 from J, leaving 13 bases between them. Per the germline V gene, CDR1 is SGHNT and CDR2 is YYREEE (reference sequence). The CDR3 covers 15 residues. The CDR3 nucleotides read TGTGCCAGCAGCTTTCGTCCCCCCCCGAACTATGGCTACACCTTC. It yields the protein CASSFRPPPNYGYTF.

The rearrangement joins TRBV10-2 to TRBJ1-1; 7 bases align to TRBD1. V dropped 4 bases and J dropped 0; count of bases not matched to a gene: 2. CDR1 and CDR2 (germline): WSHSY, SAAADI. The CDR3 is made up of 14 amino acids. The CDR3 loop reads CASSGQGMNTEAFF. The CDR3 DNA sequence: TGCGCCAGCAGTGGACAGGGCATGAACACTGAAGCTTTCTTT.

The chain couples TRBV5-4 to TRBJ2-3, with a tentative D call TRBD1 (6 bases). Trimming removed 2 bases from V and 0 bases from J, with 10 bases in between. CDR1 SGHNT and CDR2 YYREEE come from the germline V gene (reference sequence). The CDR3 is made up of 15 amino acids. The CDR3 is CASSFQGRSTDTQYF. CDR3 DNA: TGTGCCAGCAGCTTCCAGGGGAGAAGCACAGATACGCAGTATTTT.

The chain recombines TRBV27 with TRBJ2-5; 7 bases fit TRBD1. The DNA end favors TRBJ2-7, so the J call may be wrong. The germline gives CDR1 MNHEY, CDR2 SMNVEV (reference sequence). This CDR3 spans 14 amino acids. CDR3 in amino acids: CASKPWAGGYEQYF. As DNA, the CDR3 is TGTGCCAGCAAACCCTGGGCAGGGGGCTACGAGCAGTACTTC.

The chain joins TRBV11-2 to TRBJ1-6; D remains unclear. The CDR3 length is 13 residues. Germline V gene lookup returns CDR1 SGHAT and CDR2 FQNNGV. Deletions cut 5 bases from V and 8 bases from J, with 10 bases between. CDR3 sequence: CASSPNRYSPLHF. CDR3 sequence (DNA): TGTGCCAGCAGCCCCAACCGGTATTCACCCCTCCACTTT. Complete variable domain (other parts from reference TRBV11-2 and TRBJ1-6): EAGVAQSPRYKIIEKRQSVAFWCNPISGHATLYWYQQILGQGPKLLIQFQNNGVVDDSQLPKDRFSAERLKGVDSTLKIQPAKLEDSAVYLCASSPNRYSPLHFGNGTRLTVT.

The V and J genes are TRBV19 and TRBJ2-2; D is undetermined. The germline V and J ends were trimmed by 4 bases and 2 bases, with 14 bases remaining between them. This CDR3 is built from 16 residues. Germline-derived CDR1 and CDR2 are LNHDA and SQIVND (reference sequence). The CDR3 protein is CASSTRWQANTGELFF. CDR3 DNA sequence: TGTGCCAGTAGTACCCGTTGGCAGGCCAACACCGGGGAGCTGTTTTTT.

This chain's CDR3 is CASSPQPGQIYGYTF. In nucleotides, the CDR3 is TGCGCCAGCAGCCCTCAACCGGGACAGATCTATGGCTACACCTTC. V usage is TRBV5-1 and J usage is TRBJ1-2; 7 bases match TRBD1. CDR1 is SGHRS, CDR2 YFSETQ, per germline. The CDR3 spans 15 residues. The V and J ends lost 4 bases and 4 bases, in that order; junction bases with no gene match: 10.

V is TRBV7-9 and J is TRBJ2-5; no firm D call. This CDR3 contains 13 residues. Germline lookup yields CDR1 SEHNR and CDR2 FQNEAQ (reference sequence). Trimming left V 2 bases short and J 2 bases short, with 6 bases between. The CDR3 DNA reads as TGTGCCAGCAGCTTAATCAGGCAAGAGACCCAGTACTTC. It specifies CASSLIRQETQYF. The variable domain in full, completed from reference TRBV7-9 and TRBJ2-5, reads DTGVSQNPRHKITKRGQNVTFRCDPISEHNRLYWYRQTLGQGPEFLTYFQNEAQLEKSRLLSDRFSAERPKGSFSTLEIQRTEQGDSAMYLCASSLIRQETQYFGPGTRLLVL.

CDR3 nucleotides: TGTGCCTGGAGGCTGACGGGACAGGGGGCAGATACGCAGTATTTT. Encoded protein: CAWRLTGQGADTQYF. J is TRBJ2-3 and V is TRBV30; 11 nucleotides agree with TRBD1. CDR1 and CDR2 from the germline V gene are GTSNPN and SVGIG (reference sequence). The CDR3 has 15 amino acids. Losses at the gene ends were 3 bases for V and 4 bases for J; bases not matched to a gene: 6. The whole variable domain, filled in from reference TRBV30 and TRBJ2-3, reads SQTIHQWPATLVQPVGSPLSLECTVEGTSNPNLYWYRQAAGRGLQLLFYSVGIGQISSEVPQNLSASRPQDRQFILSSKKLLLSDSGFYLCAWRLTGQGADTQYFGPGTRLTVL.

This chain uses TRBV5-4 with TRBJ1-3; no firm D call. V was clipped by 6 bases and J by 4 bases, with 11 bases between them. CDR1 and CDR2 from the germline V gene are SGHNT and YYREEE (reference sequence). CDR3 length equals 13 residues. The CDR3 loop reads CASTATEGNTIYF. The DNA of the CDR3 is TGTGCCAGCACCGCAACAGAGGGAAACACCATATATTTT.

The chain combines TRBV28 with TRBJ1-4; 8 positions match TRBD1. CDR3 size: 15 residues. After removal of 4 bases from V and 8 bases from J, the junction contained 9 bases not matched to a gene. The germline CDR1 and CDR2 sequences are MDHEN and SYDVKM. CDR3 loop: CASSSIRGRLEKLFF. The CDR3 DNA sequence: TGTGCCAGCAGTTCGATCAGGGGGCGCTTGGAAAAACTGTTTTTT.

The CDR3 loop is CASSPLTPIAGELYNEQFF. CDR3 nucleotides: TGTGCCAGCAGCCCTTTAACACCAATAGCGGGAGAGCTCTACAATGAGCAGTTCTTC. The V and J genes are TRBV28 and TRBJ2-1; TRBD2 agrees at 9 bases. Germline lookup yields CDR1 MDHEN and CDR2 SYDVKM. This CDR3 is 19 amino acids long. Trimming at V came to 6 bases and at J to 3 bases, leaving 18 bases not matched to a gene.

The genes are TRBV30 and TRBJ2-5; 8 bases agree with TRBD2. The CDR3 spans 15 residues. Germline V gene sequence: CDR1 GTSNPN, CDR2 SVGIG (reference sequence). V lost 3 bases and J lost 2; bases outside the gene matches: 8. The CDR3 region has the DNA TGTGCCTGGAGGTTGACGGGAGGGATGCAAGAGACCCAGTACTTC. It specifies CAWRLTGGMQETQYF.

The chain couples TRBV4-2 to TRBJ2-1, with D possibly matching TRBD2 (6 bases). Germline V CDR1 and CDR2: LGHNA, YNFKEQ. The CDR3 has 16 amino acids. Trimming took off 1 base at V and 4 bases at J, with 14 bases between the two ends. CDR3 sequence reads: CASSQAGSGEYNEQFF. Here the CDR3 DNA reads TGTGCCAGCAGCCAAGCGGGTAGCGGAGAATACAATGAGCAGTTCTTC.